The 27 T cell receptor beta chains in this list originate from one sample, sequenced in a study of regulatory T cells in long-lasting Graves disease. The authors built TCR beta libraries using iRepertoire HTBI primers and Arm-PCR of CDR3 regions. TCRdb re-called the multiplex PCR reads with MiXCR, one entry per CDR3 protein. The sample lists 350,000 to 550,000 distinct CDR3 sequences; about 15% were seen once. Time point meaning: newly diagnosed GD, antithyroid drugs for less than 3 months. Making the TCR library involved RNA that had been extracted from PBMCs. The sample was also reused in another study, on T cells in Graves' hyperthyroidism and ophthalmopathy.

Sample: peripheral blood mononuclear cells (PBMCs), taken at new diagnosis, from a patient treated with antithyroid drugs. Receptors were obtained from a woman aged 25 to 39 with Graves disease.

This clonotype was counted ten times or more. V is TRBV11-1 and J is TRBJ2-4, with 7 bases matching TRBD1. J lost 1 base, V lost 1 base, and 13 bases had no gene match. Per the germline V gene, CDR1 is SGHAT and CDR2 is FQDESV (reference sequence). The CDR3 runs to 19 residues. The CDR3: CASSLEYWTGRAAKNIQYF. Here the CDR3 DNA reads TGTGCCAGCAGCTTAGAGTACTGGACAGGAAGAGCGGCCAAAAACATTCAGTACTTC.

This clonotype was found a few times. J is TRBJ2-3 and V is TRBV20-1; 8 bases fit TRBD2. The CDR3 extends over 14 amino acids. Looked up from germline, CDR1 is DFQATT and CDR2 is SNEGSKA (reference sequence). With V trimmed by 3 bases and J by 3 bases, 5 bases remained unmatched. The CDR3: CSASGRAGTDTQYF. CDR3 DNA: TGCAGTGCTAGCGGGAGGGCCGGGACAGATACGCAGTATTTT.

Ten or more counts support this clonotype. The chain is built from TRBV3-1 and TRBJ1-2; 10 nucleotides align to TRBD1. Trimming removed 3 bases from V and 7 bases from J; junction bases left unmatched: 8. The CDR3 runs to 15 residues. In germline, CDR1 is LGHDT, CDR2 YNNKEL (reference sequence). CDR3 sequence (DNA): TGTGCCAGCAGCCAGTTAAGACAGGGGGCTTTTGGCTACACCTTC. Amino acids: CASSQLRQGAFGYTF. Looking up the rest from reference TRBV3-1 and TRBJ1-2 gives the full variable domain: DTAVSQTPKYLVTQMGNDKSIKCEQNLGHDTMYWYKQDSKKFLKIMFSYNNKELIINETVPNRFSPKSPDKAHLNLHINSLELGDSAVYFCASSQLRQGAFGYTFGSGTRLTVV.

There are many counts of this clonotype. This chain links TRBV20-1 with TRBJ2-5, with D possibly matching TRBD1 (6 bases). Trimming pared 3 bases from V and 3 bases from J, leaving 11 bases between. This CDR3 region has 13 residues. CDR1 DFQATT and CDR2 SNEGSKA come from the germline V gene (reference sequence). The CDR3, as DNA: TGCAGTGCTAGGGCTACAGGGAAAGAGACCCAGTACTTC. It encodes CSARATGKETQYF.

This clonotype was counted ten times or more. The rearrangement links TRBV30 to TRBJ2-5; no clear D. This CDR3 has 14 residues. V lost 3 bases, J lost 2 bases, and 13 bases lay in between. Germline CDR1 and CDR2: GTSNPN and SVGIG (reference sequence). CDR3 residues: CAWRSWVKQETQYF. For the CDR3, the DNA is TGTGCCTGGAGGAGCTGGGTGAAACAAGAGACCCAGTACTTC.

The chain links TRBV9 to TRBJ2-7, with TRBD1 identical over 9 bases. The CDR3 covers 14 residues. The germline gives CDR1 SGDLS, CDR2 YYNGEE. V gave up 3 bases and J gave up 2 bases; unmatched junction bases: 3. CDR3 protein: CASSEGTGTYEQYF. The CDR3, as DNA: TGTGCCAGCAGCGAAGGGACAGGGACCTACGAGCAGTACTTC.

This clonotype appeared many times. The gene calls are TRBV12-3 or TRBV12-4 and TRBJ2-5, with TRBD1 matching 9 bases. The CDR3 is 16 amino acids. V shed 5 bases, J shed 5 bases, and the junction held 12 bases outside the gene matches. CDR3 in DNA: TGTGCCAGCAGTCGGACAGGGGCCGGGCCGCGGGAGACCCAGTACTTC. It codes for CASSRTGAGPRETQYF.

This clonotype was seen many times. The chain recombines TRBV20-1 with TRBJ2-2; TRBD2 aligns across 7 bases. The CDR3 has 16 amino acids. Trimming removed 6 bases from V and 3 bases from J; junction bases left unmatched: 13. CDR1 and CDR2 (germline): DFQATT, SNEGSKA (reference sequence). The CDR3 loop reads CSAKRGAAGDTGELFF. CDR3 nucleotides: TGCAGTGCCAAGAGAGGAGCGGCGGGGGACACCGGGGAGCTGTTTTTT.

This clonotype came up many times. The chain joins TRBV9 to TRBJ2-1, with TRBD2 matching over 10 bases. Germline values: CDR1 SGDLS, CDR2 YYNGEE. The CDR3 has 16 amino acids. Trimming took 0 bases from V and 5 from J; bases not matched to a gene: 5. The CDR3 sequence: CASSVATLAGDNEQFF. CDR3 sequence (DNA): TGTGCCAGCAGCGTAGCTACCCTAGCGGGGGACAATGAGCAGTTCTTC.

This clonotype was seen only a few times. The chain couples TRBV10-1 to TRBJ2-3; no clear D. The germline V and J ends were trimmed by 2 bases and 0 bases, with 3 bases remaining between them. CDR1 WNHNN and CDR2 SYGVQD come from the germline V gene (reference sequence). This CDR3 comprises 13 residues. This CDR3 reads CASSEASTDTQYF. The CDR3 region has the DNA TGCGCCAGCAGTGAGGCGAGCACAGATACGCAGTATTTT.

This clonotype was seen repeatedly, ten times or more. This rearrangement joins TRBV7-3 to TRBJ2-1; TRBD1 aligns across 8 bases. Germline trimming cut 5 bases from V and 7 bases from J; bases unmatched to any gene: 7. Germline loops: CDR1 SGHTA, CDR2 FQGTGA. The CDR3 totals 14 residues. The CDR3 loop is CASSELRGRNEQFF. CDR3 coding DNA: TGTGCCAGCAGCGAACTCAGGGGGCGGAATGAGCAGTTCTTC.

J is TRBJ2-1 and V is TRBV2, with TRBD2 matching 10 bases. V was clipped by 5 bases and J by 7 bases; unmatched bases: 5. The CDR3 length is 14 residues. Looked up from germline, CDR1 is SNHLY and CDR2 is FYNNEI. CDR3 nucleotides: TGTGCCAGCAGTACCCGGACTAGCGGAAATGAGCAGTTCTTC. It codes for CASSTRTSGNEQFF.

About this clonotype itself: Given a much more abundant clone one base away, this may be a read error. The chain recombines TRBV7-9 with TRBJ2-7; D gene uncertain. Per the germline V gene, CDR1 is SEHNR and CDR2 is FQNEAQ (reference sequence). The CDR3 extends over 14 amino acids. The V gene lost 4 bases and the J gene lost 2 bases, with 12 bases spanning the gap. CDR3 DNA: TGTGCCAGCAGCTCGCGGACGGCACCCTACGAGCAGTACTTC. Protein: CASSSRTAPYEQYF.

Comments on this clonotype: This may come from a read error, since a much larger clone is one base off. V usage is TRBV20-1 and J usage is TRBJ2-1, with TRBD2 matching over 11 bases. V lost 6 bases to trimming and J lost 10 bases; unmatched junction nucleotides: 14. There are 15 residues in the CDR3. Germline CDR1 is DFQATT and CDR2 is SNEGSKA (reference sequence). CDR3 DNA: TGCAGTGCCTACGGGCTAGCGGGAGGTCCCTACGAGCAGTTCTTC. As protein: CSAYGLAGGPYEQFF.

This clonotype was picked up many times. The chain employs TRBV12-3 or TRBV12-4 and TRBJ2-7, with 11 bases aligning to TRBD2. This CDR3 is built from 14 residues. V shed 6 bases and J 4 bases; nucleotides not matched to a gene: 5. As DNA, the CDR3 is TGTGCCAGCAGCCCTCTAGCGGGAGGTTACGAGCAGTACTTC. Protein: CASSPLAGGYEQYF.

The CDR3 spells CASRATGVAQETQYF. The CDR3 DNA is TGTGCCAGTAGGGCTACGGGGGTGGCTCAAGAGACCCAGTACTTC. This chain uses TRBV19 with TRBJ2-5, with D possibly matching TRBD2 (6 bases). Trimming removed 6 bases at V and 2 bases at J, with 16 bases between. Germline V lookup: CDR1 LNHDA, CDR2 SQIVND (reference sequence). CDR3 size: 15 residues.

This clonotype appeared many times. The chain uses TRBV27 and TRBJ2-7, with 7 bases matching TRBD1. Germline values: CDR1 MNHEY, CDR2 SMNVEV (reference sequence). Germline trimming cut 2 bases from V and 1 base from J; bases unmatched to any gene: 8. The CDR3 loop spans 16 amino acids. The CDR3 loop reads CASSLRGTAESYEQYF. The CDR3 nucleotides are TGTGCCAGCAGTTTACGTGGGACAGCCGAATCCTACGAGCAGTACTTC.

On this clonotype: Being one base from a much bigger clone, this may be a read error. The chain carries TRBV7-4 and TRBJ2-1, with 11 bases fitting TRBD2. The CDR3 length is 15 residues. Germline-derived CDR1 and CDR2 are SGHVT and SQSDAQ. Trimming cost V 6 bases and J 6 bases; bases outside gene matches: 7. CDR3: CASRETSGITNEQFF. Written as DNA, the CDR3 is TGTGCCAGCAGGGAGACTAGCGGGATAACCAATGAGCAGTTCTTC.

The genes are TRBV7-6 and TRBJ1-1; possibly TRBD1 for D (5 bases). The germline V and J ends were trimmed by 8 bases and 5 bases, with 15 bases remaining between them. CDR3 length equals 13 residues. Germline loops: CDR1 SGHVS, CDR2 FNYEAQ. The CDR3, as DNA: TGTGCCAGCGGGACGCAGGGTGGTACTGAAGCTTTCTTT. It yields the protein CASGTQGGTEAFF.

This clonotype was found many times. This chain joins TRBV28 and TRBJ2-3; TRBD1 aligns across 8 bases. The CDR3 sequence is 15 residues long. Germline values: CDR1 MDHEN, CDR2 SYDVKM. Unmatched junction bases numbered 6, after V lost 7 bases and J lost 0 bases. In DNA form, the CDR3 reads TGTGCCAGCACTACGTGGACAGGGAGCACAGATACGCAGTATTTT. Protein sequence: CASTTWTGSTDTQYF.

This clonotype was seen many times. The chain is built from TRBV20-1 and TRBJ2-1; 8 bases agree with TRBD2. The CDR3 is 12 amino acids. Germline CDR1 and CDR2: DFQATT and SNEGSKA (reference sequence). Trimming removed 1 base from V and 7 bases from J; junction bases left unmatched: 0. The CDR3, as DNA: TGCAGTGCTAGAGGCGGGGGGAATGAGCAGTTCTTC. It codes for CSARGGGNEQFF.

Ten or more counts support this clonotype. The gene calls are TRBV24-1 and TRBJ2-6; TRBD2 might be the D (5 bases). The V end lost 9 bases, the J end lost 0 bases, and 8 bases lay between the germline ends. Per the germline V gene, CDR1 is KGHDR and CDR2 is SFDVKD. The CDR3 loop spans 14 amino acids. The CDR3 here is CATRGSSGANVLTF. The CDR3 bases are TGTGCCACCCGGGGAAGCTCTGGGGCCAACGTCCTGACTTTC.

This clonotype occurred many times. The V call is TRBV20-1, the J call TRBJ2-5; D may match TRBD1 or TRBD2 (5 bases each). In germline, CDR1 is DFQATT, CDR2 SNEGSKA (reference sequence). CDR3 length equals 14 residues. Trimming stripped 3 bases from V and 5 bases from J, with 16 bases between. This chain's CDR3 is CSASPGPIWETQYF. The CDR3 nucleotides read TGCAGTGCTAGCCCGGGACCCATTTGGGAGACCCAGTACTTC.

This sequence joins TRBV19 and TRBJ2-3; 7 bases agree with TRBD2. CDR1 and CDR2 (germline): LNHDA, SQIVND (reference sequence). The V segment lost 0 bases and the J segment 2 bases; nucleotides outside the gene matches: 8. The CDR3 covers 17 residues. CDR3 in DNA: TGTGCCAGTAGTATAGAAGAACAGCGGGGATACACAGATACGCAGTATTTT. It translates to CASSIEEQRGYTDTQYF.

This clonotype was detected only a few times. The rearrangement uses TRBV4-2 and TRBJ2-5; 7 bases align to TRBD2. The germline V gene encodes CDR1 LGHNA and CDR2 YNFKEQ. The V segment lost 0 bases and the J segment 0 bases; nucleotides outside the gene matches: 1. The CDR3 has 15 residues. CDR3 coding DNA: TGTGCCAGCAGCCAAGAAAGCGGGGACCAAGAGACCCAGTACTTC. The encoded protein is CASSQESGDQETQYF.

This chain links TRBV14 with TRBJ2-1; the match to TRBD2 covers 7 bases. Germline CDR1 is SGHDN and CDR2 is FVKESK. The V and J ends lost 0 bases and 4 bases, in that order; junction bases with no gene match: 6. The CDR3 covers 16 residues. The CDR3 loop reads CASSQDIIAGYNEQFF. The CDR3 DNA reads as TGTGCCAGCAGCCAAGATATAATAGCGGGTTACAATGAGCAGTTCTTC.

This clonotype was observed at least ten times. The chain is built from TRBV27 and TRBJ2-3; no reliable D call. Trimming shortened V by 4 bases and J by 0 bases, and 8 bases separated the two germline ends. This CDR3 is 14 amino acids long. Germline CDR1 and CDR2: MNHEY and SMNVEV (reference sequence). The DNA of the CDR3 is TGTGCCAGCAGTTCCAGCGCTAGCACAGATACGCAGTATTTT. This gives the protein CASSSSASTDTQYF.